This T cell receptor (beta chain) was observed in a study of OX40 agonist ivuxolimab in advanced cancers. Germline V CDR1 and CDR2: SGDLS, YYNGEE. The CDR3 loop spans 15 amino acids. With V trimmed by 0 bases and J by 3 bases, 4 bases remained unmatched. Only in-frame clones appear in the TCRdb table, and some are missing; sequencing was by immunoSEQ multiplex PCR. The repertoire includes about 110,000 clones, 91% of them detected once, and 0.66% sits in the top ten. Source: CD4+ or CD8+ T cells sorted from blood, taken in a trial of the OX40 agonist ivuxolimab. The chain employs TRBV9 and TRBJ2-7; the match to TRBD1 covers 9 bases. This receptor was identified in an adult with an advanced solid tumor such as melanoma, head and neck, liver or kidney cancer. The CDR3 DNA reads as TGTGCCAGCAGCGTAGGGACAGGGGTCATCTACGAGCAGTACTTC. Its translation: CASSVGTGVIYEQYF.